This T cell receptor beta chain was recorded in a study of cytomegalovirus exposure and HLA in healthy donors. Germline values: CDR1 SGHNT, CDR2 YYREEE (reference sequence). V gave up 1 base and J gave up 6 bases, with 10 bases separating them. The CDR3 is 13 amino acids. The protocol was immunoSEQ multiplex PCR, while the TCRdb copy is restricted to in-frame clones and leaves out a portion. The sample has about 120,000 clones, about 91% seen once. The material sequenced was PBMCs. This TCR was sampled from a young woman in good health and CMV-seronegative. This chain uses TRBV5-4 with TRBJ1-2; D might be TRBD1 (6 bases). CDR3 loop: CASSLNRVDGYTF. CDR3 bases: TGTGCCAGCAGCTTGAACAGGGTGGATGGCTACACCTTC.